Following are 32 T cell receptor beta chains from one sample sequenced in a study of OX40 agonist ivuxolimab in advanced cancers. The data were produced by immunoSEQ multiplex PCR, yet TCRdb's version contains in-frame clones alone and is incomplete. The table has some 80,000 clones, about 91% seen once. The material was CD4+ or CD8+ T cells sorted from blood, obtained in a trial of the OX40 agonist ivuxolimab. The receptor source for this set is an adult with an advanced solid tumor such as melanoma, head and neck, liver or kidney cancer.

The chain links TRBV5-6 to TRBJ2-1; D gene unclear. Trimming stripped 4 bases from V and 5 bases from J, with 13 bases between. This CDR3 spans 14 amino acids. In germline, CDR1 is SGHDT, CDR2 YYEEEE. The CDR3 region has the DNA TGTGCCAGCAGCGTAAGGCTCGCCGACAATGAGCAGTTCTTC. It encodes CASSVRLADNEQFF. The full variable domain, with the rest looked up from reference TRBV5-6 and TRBJ2-1, is DAGVTQSPTHLIKTRGQQVTLRCSPKSGHDTVSWYQQALGQGPQFIFQYYEEEERQRGNFPDRFSGHQFPNYSSELNVNALLLGDSALYLCASSVRLADNEQFFGPGTRLTVL.

V and J are TRBV29-1 and TRBJ2-3; D might be TRBD2 (7 bases). V was shortened by 2 bases and J by 6 bases, with 21 bases between the two germline ends. The germline gives CDR1 SQVTM, CDR2 ANQGSEA. The CDR3 has 16 amino acids. The chain's CDR3 is CSVERGSGKLGDTQYF. As DNA, the CDR3 is TGCAGCGTTGAAAGGGGGAGCGGGAAGTTGGGGGATACGCAGTATTTT.

Details on this clone: The same CDR3 can be traced to other DNA sequences in this sample. This sequence joins TRBV28 and TRBJ2-7; D may be TRBD1 (5 bases). The CDR3 consists of 16 residues. Trimming removed 3 bases at V and 7 bases at J, with 22 bases between. Germline-derived CDR1 and CDR2 are MDHEN and SYDVKM. The DNA for the CDR3 is TGTGCCAGCAGTTTTCCCGGGCAGGGCGGCGTGGGGGAGCAGTACTTC. Protein sequence: CASSFPGQGGVGEQYF.

A single count supports this clone. The CDR3 sequence: CASIRAKRYSEQYF. CDR3 DNA sequence: TGTGCCAGCATTAGGGCTAAGCGGTACTCCGAGCAGTACTTC. The gene calls are TRBV13 and TRBJ2-7, with TRBD2 as a possible D gene (5 bases). This CDR3 spans 14 amino acids. Germline CDR1 and CDR2: PRHDT and FYEKMQ (reference sequence). The ends were cut back, 7 bases at V and 6 bases at J, with 19 bases in the middle.

V is TRBV18 and J is TRBJ1-3; the match to TRBD1 covers 7 bases. This CDR3 has 17 amino acids. Germline lookup yields CDR1 KGHSH and CDR2 LQKENI. V was clipped by 3 bases and J by 1 base; unmatched bases: 9. The CDR3: CASSPTGLVGSGNTIYF. DNA of the CDR3: TGTGCCAGCTCACCGACAGGGCTGGTAGGGTCTGGAAACACCATATATTTT.

In nucleotides, the CDR3 is TGTGCCAGCAGCACCACTTGGGACACTGAAGCTTTCTTT. Amino acids: CASSTTWDTEAFF. The chain carries TRBV7-2 and TRBJ1-1, with no clear D. Deletions cut 5 bases from V and 3 bases from J, with 10 bases between. Germline CDR1 SGHTA, CDR2 FQGNSA. The CDR3 consists of 13 residues.

This chain joins TRBV10-3 and TRBJ1-6, with 7 bases fitting TRBD1. With 2 bases clipped from V and 9 bases from J, the junction kept 7 bases outside the gene matches. The germline gives CDR1 ENHRY, CDR2 SYGVKD. The CDR3 loop spans 15 amino acids. The CDR3 spells CAISEETGTRSPLHF. The CDR3 coding sequence is TGTGCCATCAGTGAGGAGACAGGGACACGTTCACCCCTCCACTTT.

This clone was counted between two and nine times. This specimen includes other DNA sequences encoding the same CDR3. This chain connects TRBV18 to TRBJ2-7; TRBD1 or TRBD2 may be the D gene (5 bases each). V was cut by 6 bases and J by 2 bases, with 11 bases left in between. CDR1 and CDR2 from the germline V gene are KGHSH and LQKENI. This CDR3 is built from 13 residues. CDR3 protein: CASSPPGPYEQYF. The CDR3 DNA reads TGTGCCAGCTCTCCCCCGGGGCCCTACGAGCAGTACTTC. The whole variable domain, remainder taken from reference TRBV18 and TRBJ2-7, is NAGVMQNPRHLVRRRGQEARLRCSPMKGHSHVYWYRQLPEEGLKFMVYLQKENIIDESGMPKERFSAEFPKEGPSILRIQQVVRGDSAAYFCASSPPGPYEQYFGPGTRLTVT.

This clone was observed a single time. The J gene is TRBJ2-1, the V gene TRBV5-4, with D possibly being TRBD2 (5 bases). Germline values: CDR1 SGHNT, CDR2 YYREEE (reference sequence). CDR3 length: 13 residues. V shed 7 bases and J shed 6 bases, with 14 bases lying between them. CDR3 DNA: TGTGCCAGCTATGCCCGGGGTGGCAATGAGCAGTTCTTC. Translated: CASYARGGNEQFF. Variable domain in full (rest from reference TRBV5-4 and TRBJ2-1): ETGVTQSPTHLIKTRGQQVTLRCSSQSGHNTVSWYQQALGQGPQFIFQYYREEENGRGNFPPRFSGLQFPNYSSELNVNALELDDSALYLCASYARGGNEQFFGPGTRLTVL.

This clone was observed once. The chain couples TRBV28 to TRBJ2-2, with TRBD2 identical over 9 bases. The CDR3 has 16 residues. V dropped 4 bases and J dropped 0; count of bases not matched to a gene: 3. The germline V gene encodes CDR1 MDHEN and CDR2 SYDVKM. CDR3 DNA: TGTGCCAGCAGTTCCCCTAGCGGGACGAACACCGGGGAGCTGTTTTTT. Its protein product is CASSSPSGTNTGELFF.

The chain employs TRBV15 and TRBJ2-2; TRBD1 is a possible D gene (6 bases). Germline values: CDR1 LNHNV, CDR2 YYDKDF (reference sequence). The CDR3 loop spans 14 amino acids. Trimming took 1 base from V and 4 from J, leaving 7 bases between them. CDR3 in DNA: TGTGCCACCAGCAGAGGGACAGCCACCGGGGAGCTGTTTTTT. This encodes CATSRGTATGELFF.

The chain employs TRBV6-6 and TRBJ2-6, with unresolved D. The CDR3 runs 14 residues. Germline lookup yields CDR1 MNHNY and CDR2 SVGAGI (reference sequence). V lost 0 bases and J 3 bases, leaving 3 bases between the germline ends. Here the CDR3 DNA reads TGTGCCAGCAGTTACTCAGGTGGGGCCAACGTCCTGACTTTC. Translating gives CASSYSGGANVLTF.

This clone appeared a single time. V gene TRBV28 combines with J gene TRBJ2-3, with D perhaps TRBD1 or TRBD2 (5 bases each). Germline assignment: CDR1 MDHEN and CDR2 SYDVKM. There are 12 residues in the CDR3. V was shortened by 7 bases and J by 2 bases, with 7 bases between the two germline ends. The CDR3 sequence is CASTGTTDTQYF. The CDR3 region has the DNA TGTGCCAGCACAGGGACCACAGATACGCAGTATTTT.

The chain joins TRBV9 to TRBJ1-1; D possibly corresponds to TRBD1 (6 bases). The CDR3 consists of 16 residues. V lost 2 bases, J lost 5 bases, and 19 bases lay in between. CDR1 and CDR2 (germline): SGDLS, YYNGEE. DNA of the CDR3: TGTGCCAGCAGCGTGACAGGAGAGGCGGGATCGACTGAAGCTTTCTTT. This sequence encodes CASSVTGEAGSTEAFF.

The chain uses TRBV5-8 and TRBJ1-2, with D possibly matching TRBD1 (5 bases). Trimming cost V 4 bases and J 6 bases, with 19 bases left between them. Germline CDR1 and CDR2: SGHTS and YDEGEE. The CDR3 spans 15 residues. The CDR3 region is CASSLTWGSTNGYTF. The DNA of the CDR3 is TGTGCCAGCAGCCTCACGTGGGGGAGCACGAATGGCTACACCTTC.

V gene TRBV27 combines with J gene TRBJ1-5; D call uncertain. V lost 6 bases and J 0 bases, leaving 18 bases between the germline ends. The CDR3 contains 17 residues. Germline-derived CDR1 and CDR2 are MNHEY and SMNVEV (reference sequence). CDR3: CASRRPLGFYSNQPQHF. The CDR3 bases are TGTGCCAGCAGACGCCCGCTGGGGTTCTATAGCAATCAGCCCCAGCATTTT.

This clone was seen just once. The rearrangement joins TRBV27 to TRBJ1-4; D call uncertain. CDR3 length: 15 residues. With 11 bases removed from V and 1 base from J, the gap between germline ends came to 17 bases. The germline gives CDR1 MNHEY, CDR2 SMNVEV (reference sequence). The CDR3 bases are TGTGCCTACCGATGGGGTCTGGGAACTAATGAAAAACTGTTTTTT. This sequence encodes CAYRWGLGTNEKLFF. Combining the CDR3 with reference TRBV27 and TRBJ1-4 gives the whole variable domain EAQVTQNPRYLITVTGKKLTVTCSQNMNHEYMSWYRQDPGLGLRQIYYSMNVEVTDKGDVPEGYKVSRKEKRNFPLILESPSPNQTSLYFCAYRWGLGTNEKLFFGSGTQLSVL.

The chain uses TRBV27 and TRBJ2-2; D gene ambiguous. V lost 6 bases and J lost 1, with 12 bases in between. Germline-derived CDR1 and CDR2 are MNHEY and SMNVEV (reference sequence). The CDR3 extends over 15 amino acids. CDR3 bases: TGTGCCAGCAGACGCCCAGGTGGGAACACCGGGGAGCTGTTTTTT. Amino acids: CASRRPGGNTGELFF.

The V and J genes are TRBV7-2 and TRBJ2-2; no clear D gene. Germline V gene lookup returns CDR1 SGHTA and CDR2 FQGNSA. This CDR3 has 12 amino acids. The ends were cut back, 3 bases at V and 9 bases at J, with 8 bases in the middle. The CDR3 region is CASSLPLRELFF. DNA of the CDR3: TGTGCCAGCAGCTTGCCCCTGAGGGAGCTGTTTTTT.

The V call is TRBV13, the J call TRBJ1-1; perhaps TRBD1 as D (5 bases). Germline assignment: CDR1 PRHDT and CDR2 FYEKMQ (reference sequence). The V and J ends lost 0 bases and 3 bases respectively, with 8 bases between them. The CDR3 runs 14 residues. The CDR3 region has the DNA TGTGCCAGCAGCTTAGGGGGGGAGGACACTGAAGCTTTCTTT. Encoded protein: CASSLGGEDTEAFF.

This rearrangement joins TRBV5-1 to TRBJ2-5; TRBD1 aligns across 7 bases. Germline V CDR1 and CDR2: SGHRS, YFSETQ. This CDR3 is 14 amino acids long. Trimming took 0 bases from V and 3 from J; bases not matched to a gene: 2. The CDR3 loop reads CASSLATGKETQYF. The CDR3 bases are TGCGCCAGCAGCTTGGCGACAGGGAAAGAGACCCAGTACTTC.

V usage is TRBV2 and J usage is TRBJ2-1, with D possibly being TRBD1 or TRBD2 (5 bases each). The germline CDR1 and CDR2 sequences are SNHLY and FYNNEI. The CDR3 covers 14 residues. The V gene lost 4 bases and the J gene lost 2 bases, with 9 bases spanning the gap. In DNA, the CDR3 is TGTGCCAGCAGTGGACAGCGGACCTACAATGAGCAGTTCTTC. Residues: CASSGQRTYNEQFF.

The CDR3, as DNA: TGTGCCAGCAGTGAAGTGTCGGGGACGGCCCAGTACTTC. Encoded protein: CASSEVSGTAQYF. The V gene is TRBV6-4, the J gene TRBJ2-5; tentatively, D is TRBD1 or TRBD2 (5 bases each). Germline CDR1 and CDR2: MRHNA and SNTAGT. CDR3 length: 13 amino acids. The ends were cut back, 3 bases at V and 9 bases at J, with 14 bases in the middle.

The chain carries TRBV30 and TRBJ1-1; D gene uncertain. Trimming shortened V by 0 bases and J by 10 bases, and 9 bases separated the two germline ends. This CDR3 region has 11 residues. Per the germline V gene, CDR1 is GTSNPN and CDR2 is SVGIG (reference sequence). The CDR3 coding sequence is TGTGCCTGGAGTGTACCGGGCGGAGCTTTCTTT. Translating it yields CAWSVPGGAFF.

The J gene is TRBJ1-1, the V gene TRBV29-1; possible D gene TRBD1, 6 bases. Germline V gene sequence: CDR1 SQVTM, CDR2 ANQGSEA. Deletions cut 6 bases from V and 2 bases from J, with 16 bases between. This CDR3 has 14 amino acids. The CDR3 region has the DNA TGCAGCGTGACGCCCGGGACACTTAACACTGAAGCTTTCTTT. This sequence encodes CSVTPGTLNTEAFF.

The chain carries TRBV19 and TRBJ2-3, with 13 nucleotides matching TRBD2. The CDR3 loop spans 18 amino acids. Germline assignment: CDR1 LNHDA and CDR2 SQIVND (reference sequence). With V trimmed by 7 bases and J by 5 bases, 15 bases remained unmatched. CDR3: CASTPPVRTSGGGDTQYF. The CDR3 DNA follows: TGTGCCAGTACCCCCCCGGTTAGGACTAGCGGGGGTGGAGATACGCAGTATTTT.

This clone has a single count. The CDR3: CASSDGRRWTEAFF. CDR3 in DNA: TGTGCCAGCAGTGACGGTCGACGGTGGACTGAAGCTTTCTTT. The genes are TRBV6-1 and TRBJ1-1; no clear D. V lost 3 bases to trimming and J lost 5 bases, with 13 bases between them. The germline V gene encodes CDR1 MNHNS and CDR2 SASEGT. This CDR3 spans 14 amino acids.

This chain uses TRBV4-2 with TRBJ2-3; maybe TRBD2 (6 bases). Germline CDR1 reads LGHNA; CDR2 reads YNFKEQ. The CDR3 sequence is 13 residues long. V gave up 0 bases and J gave up 14 bases, with 15 bases separating them. The CDR3 DNA sequence: TGTGCCAGCAGCCAAGATCGGGAGACAAGGAGGTATTTT. Its protein product is CASSQDRETRRYF.

V gene TRBV7-2 combines with J gene TRBJ1-5, with 8 bases identical to TRBD1. Germline lookup yields CDR1 SGHTA and CDR2 FQGNSA. V lost 7 bases, J lost 7 bases, and 6 bases stayed unmatched. The CDR3 has 13 amino acids. The CDR3 region is CASNDRGDQPQHF. The CDR3 nucleotides read TGTGCCAGCAACGACAGGGGTGACCAGCCCCAGCATTTT.

This chain joins TRBV18 and TRBJ2-5; TRBD2 might be the D (5 bases). The CDR3 consists of 16 residues. V dropped 3 bases and J dropped 4 bases, with 18 bases sitting between them. Looked up from germline, CDR1 is KGHSH and CDR2 is LQKENI. The CDR3 region has the DNA TGTGCCAGCTCACCCCAACGGGCGGTCGAGGGAGAGACCCAGTACTTC. Translation: CASSPQRAVEGETQYF.

The chain combines TRBV28 with TRBJ2-2; D ambiguous. With 7 bases removed from V and 1 base from J, the gap between germline ends came to 19 bases. Per the germline V gene, CDR1 is MDHEN and CDR2 is SYDVKM. This CDR3 is 17 amino acids long. CDR3 amino acids: CASNYPTFSRNTGELFF. The CDR3 nucleotides read TGTGCCAGCAACTATCCCACCTTCAGTCGGAACACCGGGGAGCTGTTTTTT.

The chain has TRBV28 and TRBJ1-2; TRBD1 might be the D (6 bases). V was shortened by 2 bases and J by 5 bases, with 12 bases between the two germline ends. This CDR3 spans 14 amino acids. CDR1 is MDHEN and CDR2 is SYDVKM in the germline V gene. The CDR3 is CASSLPTQGYGYTF. The CDR3 DNA is TGTGCCAGCAGTTTACCGACTCAGGGGTATGGCTACACCTTC.